This entry describes one T cell receptor (beta chain). Its antigen is not identified. These data are taken from a study of post-analysis software for immune sequencing data. Findings and limits, study-wide: The authors found that F measure strongly co-clustered same-batch samples. There were roughly 5 TRBV segments more frequent in patients than controls, and TRBV5-6, TRBV5-1 and TRBV20-1 were among them.

Germline lookup yields CDR1 MDHEN and CDR2 SYDVKM. Trimming stripped 2 bases from V and 6 bases from J, with 4 bases between. This CDR3 contains 12 residues. cDNA libraries of TCR beta carried unique molecular identifiers. A single record per CDR3 protein comes from TCRdb applying MiXCR to the PCR reads. The sample carries about 200,000 distinct CDR3 sequences, approximately 30% recorded once. The rearrangement joins TRBV28 to TRBJ2-2; D is unresolved. The sample taken for sequencing was blood. The sequence was obtained from a girl under 18 with multiple sclerosis. In DNA form, the CDR3 reads TGTGCCAGCAGTTTAAACGCCGGGGAGCTGTTTTTT. The encoded protein is CASSLNAGELFF.